This paragraph reports one T cell receptor beta chain. The CDR3 runs 15 residues. Trimming shortened V by 0 bases and J by 3 bases, and 13 bases separated the two germline ends. CDR1 SGHRS and CDR2 YFSETQ come from the germline V gene. The data were produced by immunoSEQ multiplex PCR, yet TCRdb's version contains in-frame clones alone and is incomplete. Seen here are 200,000 to 250,000 clones, 75% to 85% observed once, and the top ten hold 3.5% to 4.5%. This record belongs to a study of blood T cell repertoires in COVID-19. Overall study: The samples span acute and convalescent COVID-19 from the United States, Italy and Spain. PBMCs, B-cell-depleted T cells, or T cells were the source of the cDNA or gDNA that made up the material.

Participant-given clinical history determined each cohort assignment. The source of this sequence is a man under 40 with acute COVID-19. Sequenced input: PBMCs or T cells enriched from blood (not recorded which). The chain joins TRBV5-1 to TRBJ2-7, with a tentative D call TRBD1 (6 bases). CDR3 DNA: TGCGCCAGCAGCTTGGCGACTGGGGGCAACTACGAGCAGTACTTC. This sequence encodes CASSLATGGNYEQYF.